This section outlines one T cell receptor (beta chain) sequence together with its context. As yet, its antigen is unknown. These data belong to a study of CD8+CD57+ T cells in acquired aplastic anemia. Study-level results: In common between the patients and the controls were approximately 30 CD8+ CDR3 sequences.

V was trimmed by 4 bases and J by 7 bases, leaving 9 bases between them. CDR1 and CDR2 (germline): SGHDT, YYEEEE. The CDR3 covers 11 residues. Genomic DNA, the template, was used for profiling of the TCR beta VDJ and CDR3. TCRdb passed the reads through MiXCR, listing each CDR3 protein once. This repertoire shows 400,000 to 450,000 distinct CDR3 sequences, around 72% found once; its top ten account for less than 4%. The source is a human donor in good health, serving as a control. Sequencing input: sorted CD4+, CD8+, or CD8+CD57+ T cells (not recorded which) from PBMCs. The chain is built from TRBV5-6 and TRBJ2-7, with D perhaps assigned TRBD1 or TRBD2 (5 bases each). The CDR3 sequence is CASSPGPEQYF. CDR3 bases: TGTGCCAGCAGCCCGGGGCCAGAGCAGTACTTC.